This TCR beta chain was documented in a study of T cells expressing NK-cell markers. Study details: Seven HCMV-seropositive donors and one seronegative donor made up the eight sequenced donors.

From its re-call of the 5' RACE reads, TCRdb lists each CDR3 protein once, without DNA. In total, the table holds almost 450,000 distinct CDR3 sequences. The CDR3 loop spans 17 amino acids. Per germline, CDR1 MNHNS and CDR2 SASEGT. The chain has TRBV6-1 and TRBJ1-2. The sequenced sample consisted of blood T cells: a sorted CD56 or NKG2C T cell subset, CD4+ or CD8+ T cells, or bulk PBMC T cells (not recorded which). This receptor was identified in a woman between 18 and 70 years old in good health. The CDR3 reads CASSEFVYRAANYGYTF.